Shown below are 15 T cell receptor beta chains from a single sample sequenced in a study of blood T cell repertoires in COVID-19. This table comes from immunoSEQ multiplex PCR, and its TCRdb copy is limited to in-frame clones, with some not included. This table has roughly 75,000 clones, 80% to 90% appearing once. The material sequenced was peripheral blood. Every receptor here comes from a man aged 55 to 70 with acute or convalescent COVID-19.

The sample holds one count of this clone. The rearrangement links TRBV5-6 to TRBJ2-1; D uncertain. This CDR3 is 11 amino acids long. The germline V gene has CDR1 SGHDT and CDR2 YYEEEE. V gave up 2 bases and J gave up 7 bases, with 4 bases separating them. CDR3 sequence (DNA): TGTGCCAGCAGCTTCGGGAATGAGCAGTTCTTC. It is translated as CASSFGNEQFF.

This rearrangement joins TRBV6-5 to TRBJ2-1; tentative D call: TRBD2 (6 bases). The CDR3 extends over 15 amino acids. V shed 7 bases and J shed 9 bases, with 22 bases lying between them. Germline loops: CDR1 MNHEY, CDR2 SVGAGI. The CDR3 coding sequence is TGTGCCAGCAAAAGTTGGTATGCGGGGTCGGCTGAGCAGTTCTTC. Translated, it gives CASKSWYAGSAEQFF.

In nucleotides, the CDR3 is TGTGCCAGCAGCTGGGGGTCGGGGGACGGGAACTATGGCTACACCTTC. This translates into CASSWGSGDGNYGYTF. This chain uses TRBV5-4 with TRBJ1-2, with a possible D match to TRBD1 (5 bases). Trimming shortened V by 3 bases and J by 2 bases, and 17 bases separated the two germline ends. Germline values: CDR1 SGHNT, CDR2 YYREEE (reference sequence). The CDR3 loop spans 16 amino acids.

This clone was recorded once. This sequence joins TRBV5-1 and TRBJ2-6, with D maybe TRBD2 (7 bases). CDR3 length: 16 amino acids. The germline V and J ends were trimmed by 0 bases and 4 bases, with 11 bases remaining between them. In germline, CDR1 is SGHRS, CDR2 YFSETQ. The CDR3 protein is CASSLAGGSGANVLTF. The CDR3, as DNA: TGCGCCAGCAGCTTGGCGGGGGGCTCCGGGGCCAACGTCCTGACTTTC.

The chain uses TRBV5-3 and TRBJ2-1; D unresolved. TRBV5-3 is sorted into the ORF group, with uncertain function. With 0 bases removed from V and 5 bases from J, the gap between germline ends came to 6 bases. The CDR3 contains 13 residues. CDR3 amino acids: CARSLGLNNEQFF. Written as DNA, the CDR3 is TGTGCCAGAAGCTTGGGACTTAACAATGAGCAGTTCTTC.

The V gene is TRBV19, the J gene TRBJ1-1; 8 nucleotides match TRBD1. CDR3 length equals 16 residues. Losses at the gene ends were 7 bases for V and 1 base for J; bases not matched to a gene: 11. From germline, CDR1 is LNHDA and CDR2 SQIVND (reference sequence). The CDR3 sequence is CASTFRDRIGNTEAFF. DNA of the CDR3: TGTGCCAGTACCTTCCGGGACAGGATTGGGAACACTGAAGCTTTCTTT.

The chain recombines TRBV11-2 with TRBJ1-2; perhaps TRBD1 as D (5 bases). Germline assignment: CDR1 SGHAT and CDR2 FQNNGV. This CDR3 has 16 residues. The germline V and J ends were trimmed by 10 bases and 3 bases, with 24 bases remaining between them. CDR3 DNA sequence: TGTGCCACCCCGGAATGGGTAGGGGTTGAAGACTATGGCTACACCTTC. Amino acids: CATPEWVGVEDYGYTF.

The chain employs TRBV2 and TRBJ2-5; a weak D match, TRBD2 (5 bases). Trimming took 6 bases from V and 1 from J, leaving 27 bases between them. This CDR3 has 19 residues. The germline CDR1 and CDR2 sequences are SNHLY and FYNNEI. The CDR3 DNA sequence: TGTGCCAGCAGACCCCCCTTGTTAGTACGAGGGAGTGGCCAAGAGACCCAGTACTTC. This encodes CASRPPLLVRGSGQETQYF.

The chain couples TRBV3-1 (or the pseudogene TRBV3-2) to TRBJ1-2; no definite D call. The germline V gene encodes CDR1 LGHDT and CDR2 YNNKEL (reference sequence). The V and J ends lost 0 bases and 7 bases respectively, with 9 bases between them. The CDR3 spans 13 residues. The chain's CDR3 is CASSQERDSGYTF. The CDR3 DNA is TGTGCCAGCAGCCAAGAGCGGGATAGTGGCTACACCTTC.

This chain links TRBV7-9 with TRBJ2-2; D not certain. Germline V gives CDR1 SEHNR, CDR2 FQNEAQ (reference sequence). The ends were cut back, 8 bases at V and 0 bases at J, with 10 bases in the middle. There are 14 residues in the CDR3. The CDR3 nucleotides are TGTGCCAGCCAACTGGGCTCGAACACCGGGGAGCTGTTTTTT. Encoded protein: CASQLGSNTGELFF.

The J gene is TRBJ1-6, the V gene TRBV11-1, with D hard to call. With 5 bases removed from V and 10 bases from J, the gap between germline ends came to 15 bases. The CDR3 is 14 residues long. CDR1 is SGHAT and CDR2 is FQDESV in the germline V gene (reference sequence). The DNA of the CDR3 is TGTGCCAGCAGCCCGCAGGAGGTGGGATCACCCCTCCACTTT. Encoded protein: CASSPQEVGSPLHF.

This sequence joins TRBV30 and TRBJ1-2; D is undetermined. The V end was cut by 0 bases, the J end by 8 bases, with 13 bases between. Germline V CDR1 and CDR2: GTSNPN, SVGIG (reference sequence). There are 13 residues in the CDR3. CDR3 sequence: CAWSVSGYRGYTF. Written as DNA, the CDR3 is TGTGCCTGGAGTGTATCGGGGTATCGGGGCTACACCTTC.

The chain couples TRBV6-2 or TRBV6-3 to TRBJ2-5; 14 nucleotides line up with TRBD2. CDR3 size: 16 residues. Germline assignment: CDR1 MNHEY and CDR2 SVGEGT. V trimming: 5 bases; J trimming: 4 bases; junction bases outside the gene matches: 6. CDR3 residues: CASSPGLAGGRETQYF. The CDR3 nucleotides are TGTGCCAGCAGTCCCGGACTAGCGGGAGGTCGAGAGACCCAGTACTTC.

This chain connects TRBV7-3 to TRBJ2-5; 8 nucleotides align to TRBD2. V trimming: 5 bases; J trimming: 5 bases; junction bases outside the gene matches: 10. CDR1 and CDR2 (germline): SGHTA, FQGTGA. This CDR3 has 15 amino acids. CDR3 DNA sequence: TGTGCCAGCAGCCAATCTACGGGGGGGCCGGAGACCCAGTACTTC. Its translation is CASSQSTGGPETQYF.

The table lists this clone with a few counts. The genes are TRBV4-2 and TRBJ2-7; D remains ambiguous. Between the trimmed V and J ends, which lost 4 bases and 5 bases, there was a span of 15 bases. The CDR3 has 14 amino acids. Germline V CDR1 and CDR2: LGHNA, YNFKEQ. CDR3 sequence reads: CASSPLQNRDEQYF. The DNA of the CDR3 is TGTGCCAGCAGCCCACTGCAAAACCGGGACGAGCAGTACTTC.